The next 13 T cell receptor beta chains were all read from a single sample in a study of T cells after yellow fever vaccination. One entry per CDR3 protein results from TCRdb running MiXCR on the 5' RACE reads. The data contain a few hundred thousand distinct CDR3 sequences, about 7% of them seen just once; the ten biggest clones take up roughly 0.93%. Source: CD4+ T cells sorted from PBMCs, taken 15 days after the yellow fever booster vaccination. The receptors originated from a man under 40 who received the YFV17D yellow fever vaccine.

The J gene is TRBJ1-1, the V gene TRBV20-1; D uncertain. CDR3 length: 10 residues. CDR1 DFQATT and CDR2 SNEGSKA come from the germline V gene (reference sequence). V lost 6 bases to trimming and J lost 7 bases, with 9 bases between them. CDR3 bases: TGCAGTGCCGTTGACTTTGAAGCTTTCTTT. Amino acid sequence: CSAVDFEAFF.

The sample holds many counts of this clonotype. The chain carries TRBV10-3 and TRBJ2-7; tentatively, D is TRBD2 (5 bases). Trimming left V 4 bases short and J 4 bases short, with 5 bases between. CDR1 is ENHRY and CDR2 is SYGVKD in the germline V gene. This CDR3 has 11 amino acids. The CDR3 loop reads CAISGGYEQYF. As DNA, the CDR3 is TGTGCCATCAGTGGAGGGTACGAGCAGTACTTC.

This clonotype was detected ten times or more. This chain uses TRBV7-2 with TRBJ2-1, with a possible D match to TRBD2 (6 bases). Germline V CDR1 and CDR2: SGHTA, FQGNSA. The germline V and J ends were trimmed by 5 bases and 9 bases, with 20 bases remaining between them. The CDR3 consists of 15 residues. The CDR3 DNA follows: TGTGCCAGCAGCACTCCACTGGGGGGTATTGGTGAGCAGTTCTTC. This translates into CASSTPLGGIGEQFF.

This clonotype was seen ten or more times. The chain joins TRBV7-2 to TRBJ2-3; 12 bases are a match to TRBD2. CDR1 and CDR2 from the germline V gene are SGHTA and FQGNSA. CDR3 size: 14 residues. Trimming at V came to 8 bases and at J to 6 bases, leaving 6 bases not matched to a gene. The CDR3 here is CASETSGRLDTQYF. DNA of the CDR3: TGTGCCAGCGAAACTAGCGGGAGGCTTGATACGCAGTATTTT. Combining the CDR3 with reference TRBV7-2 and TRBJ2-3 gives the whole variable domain GAGVSQSPSNKVTEKGKDVELRCDPISGHTALYWYRQSLGQGLEFLIYFQGNSAPDKSGLPSDRFSAERTGGSVSTLTIQRTQQEDSAVYLCASETSGRLDTQYFGPGTRLTVL.

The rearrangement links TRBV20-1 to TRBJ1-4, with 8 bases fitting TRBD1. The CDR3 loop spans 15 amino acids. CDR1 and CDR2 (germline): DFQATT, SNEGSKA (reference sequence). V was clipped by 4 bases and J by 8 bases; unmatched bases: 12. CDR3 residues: CSATPRTGKEEKLFF. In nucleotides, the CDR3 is TGCAGTGCTACCCCTCGGACAGGGAAAGAGGAAAAACTGTTTTTT.

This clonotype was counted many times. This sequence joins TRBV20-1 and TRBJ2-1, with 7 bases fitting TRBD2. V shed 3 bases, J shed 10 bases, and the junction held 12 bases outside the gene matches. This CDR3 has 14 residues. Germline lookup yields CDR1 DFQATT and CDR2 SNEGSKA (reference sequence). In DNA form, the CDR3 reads TGCAGTGCTAGGAGACTAGCTCCCGCCGGGGAGCAGTTCTTC. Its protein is CSARRLAPAGEQFF.

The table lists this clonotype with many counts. CDR3 sequence reads: CSVLSGGVEQYF. The CDR3, as DNA: TGCAGCGTTTTGTCTGGGGGCGTCGAGCAGTACTTC. The chain is built from TRBV29-1 and TRBJ2-7; the D gene is possibly TRBD1 (6 bases). Trimming removed 5 bases at V and 6 bases at J, with 14 bases between. The CDR3 runs 12 residues. Germline V CDR1 and CDR2: SQVTM, ANQGSEA.

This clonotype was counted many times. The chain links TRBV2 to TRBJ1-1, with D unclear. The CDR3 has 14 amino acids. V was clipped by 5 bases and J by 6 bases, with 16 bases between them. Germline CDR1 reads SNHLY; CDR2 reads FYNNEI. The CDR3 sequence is CASSPSPLRAEAFF. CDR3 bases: TGTGCCAGCAGTCCCTCGCCCCTAAGGGCTGAAGCTTTCTTT.

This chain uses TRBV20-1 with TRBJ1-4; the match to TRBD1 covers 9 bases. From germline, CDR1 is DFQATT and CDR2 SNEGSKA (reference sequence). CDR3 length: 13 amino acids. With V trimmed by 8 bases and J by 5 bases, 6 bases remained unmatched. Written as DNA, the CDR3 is TGCAGTCCCTCAGGGACAGGGAATGAAAAACTGTTTTTT. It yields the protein CSPSGTGNEKLFF.

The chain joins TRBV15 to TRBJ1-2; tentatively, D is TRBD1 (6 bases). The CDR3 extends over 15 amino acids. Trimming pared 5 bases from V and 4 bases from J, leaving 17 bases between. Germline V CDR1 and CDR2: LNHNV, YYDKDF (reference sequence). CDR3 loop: CATSQGQALLYGYTF. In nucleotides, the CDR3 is TGTGCCACCAGCCAGGGGCAGGCGTTACTCTATGGCTACACCTTC.

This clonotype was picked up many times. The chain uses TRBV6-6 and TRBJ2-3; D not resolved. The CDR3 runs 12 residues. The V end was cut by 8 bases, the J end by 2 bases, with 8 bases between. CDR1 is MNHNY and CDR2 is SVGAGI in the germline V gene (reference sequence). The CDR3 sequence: CASRLLTDTQYF. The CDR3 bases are TGTGCCAGCCGCCTCCTCACAGATACGCAGTATTTT.

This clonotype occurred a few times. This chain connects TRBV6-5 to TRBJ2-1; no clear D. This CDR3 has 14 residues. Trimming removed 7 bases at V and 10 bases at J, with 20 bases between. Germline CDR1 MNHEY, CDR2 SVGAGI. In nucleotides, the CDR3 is TGTGCCAGCACCGAGGTAGATCCCCCCCGCGAGCAGTTCTTC. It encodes CASTEVDPPREQFF.

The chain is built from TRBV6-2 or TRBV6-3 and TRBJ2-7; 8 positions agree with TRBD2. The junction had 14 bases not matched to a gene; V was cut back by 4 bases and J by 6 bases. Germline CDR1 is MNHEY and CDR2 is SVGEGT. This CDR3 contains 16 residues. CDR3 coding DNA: TGTGCCAGCAGTTCGCCGGGACTAGGCTTGAGGTTCGAGCAGTACTTC. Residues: CASSSPGLGLRFEQYF.